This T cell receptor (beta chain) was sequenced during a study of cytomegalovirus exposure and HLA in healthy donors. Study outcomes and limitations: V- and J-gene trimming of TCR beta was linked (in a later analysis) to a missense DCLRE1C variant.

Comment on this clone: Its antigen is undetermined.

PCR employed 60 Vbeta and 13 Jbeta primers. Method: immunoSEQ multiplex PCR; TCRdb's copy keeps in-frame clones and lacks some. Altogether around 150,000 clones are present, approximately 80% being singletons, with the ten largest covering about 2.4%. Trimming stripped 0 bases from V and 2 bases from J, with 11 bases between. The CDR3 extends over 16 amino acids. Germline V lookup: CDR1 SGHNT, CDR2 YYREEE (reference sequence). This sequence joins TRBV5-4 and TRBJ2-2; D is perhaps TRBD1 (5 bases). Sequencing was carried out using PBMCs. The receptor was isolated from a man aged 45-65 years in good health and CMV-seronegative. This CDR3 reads CASSLGSRVNTGELFF. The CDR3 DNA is TGTGCCAGCAGCTTGGGAAGCAGGGTAAACACCGGGGAGCTGTTTTTT.